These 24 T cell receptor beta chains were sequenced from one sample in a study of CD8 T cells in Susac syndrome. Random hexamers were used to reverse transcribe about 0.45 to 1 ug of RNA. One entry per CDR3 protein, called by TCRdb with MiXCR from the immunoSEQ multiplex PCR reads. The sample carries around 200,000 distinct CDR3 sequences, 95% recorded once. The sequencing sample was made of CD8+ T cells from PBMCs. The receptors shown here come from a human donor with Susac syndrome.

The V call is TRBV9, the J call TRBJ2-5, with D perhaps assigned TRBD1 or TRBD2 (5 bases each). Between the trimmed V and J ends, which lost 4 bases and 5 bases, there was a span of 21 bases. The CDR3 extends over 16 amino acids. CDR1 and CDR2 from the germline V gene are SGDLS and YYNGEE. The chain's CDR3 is CASSPSGTTGTETQYF. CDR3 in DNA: TGTGCCAGCAGCCCTTCCGGGACCACGGGGACGGAGACCCAGTACTTC. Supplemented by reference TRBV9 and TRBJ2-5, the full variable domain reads DSGVTQTPKHLITATGQRVTLRCSPRSGDLSVYWYQQSLDQGLQFLIQYYNGEERAKGNILERFSAQQFPDLHSELNLSSLELGDSALYFCASSPSGTTGTETQYFGPGTRLLVL.

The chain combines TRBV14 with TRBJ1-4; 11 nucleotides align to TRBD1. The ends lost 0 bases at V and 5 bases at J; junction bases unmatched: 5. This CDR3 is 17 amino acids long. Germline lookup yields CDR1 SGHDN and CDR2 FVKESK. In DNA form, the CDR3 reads TGTGCCAGCAGCCAAGATCCGGGGGACAGGGGGAATGAAAAACTGTTTTTT. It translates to CASSQDPGDRGNEKLFF.

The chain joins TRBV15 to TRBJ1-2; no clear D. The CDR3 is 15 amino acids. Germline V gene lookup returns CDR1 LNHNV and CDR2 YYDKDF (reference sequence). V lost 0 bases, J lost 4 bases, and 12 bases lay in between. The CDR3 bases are TGTGCCACCAGCAGAGATCGGTCACTCTCCTATGGCTACACCTTC. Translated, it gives CATSRDRSLSYGYTF. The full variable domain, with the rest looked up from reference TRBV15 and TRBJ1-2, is DAMVIQNPRYQVTQFGKPVTLSCSQTLNHNVMYWYQQKSSQAPKLLFHYYDKDFNNEADTPDNFQSRRPNTSFCFLDIRSPGLGDTAMYLCATSRDRSLSYGYTFGSGTRLTVV.

For the CDR3, the DNA is TGTGCCACCAGCAGAGGACAGGGACCCTACGAGCAGTACTTC. Translation: CATSRGQGPYEQYF. The chain couples TRBV15 to TRBJ2-7; 7 bases align to TRBD1. This CDR3 is 14 amino acids long. Germline CDR1 LNHNV, CDR2 YYDKDF (reference sequence). J was trimmed by 2 bases and V by 1 base; bases with no gene match: 2.

Here the CDR3 DNA reads TGTGCCAGCAGTACCACTAGCGCCTTTGGAGAGACCCAGTACTTC. It is translated as CASSTTSAFGETQYF. The rearrangement joins TRBV27 to TRBJ2-5; 7 bases agree with TRBD2. V lost 5 bases and J lost 4; bases outside the gene matches: 10. This CDR3 spans 15 amino acids. Germline CDR1 reads MNHEY; CDR2 reads SMNVEV (reference sequence).

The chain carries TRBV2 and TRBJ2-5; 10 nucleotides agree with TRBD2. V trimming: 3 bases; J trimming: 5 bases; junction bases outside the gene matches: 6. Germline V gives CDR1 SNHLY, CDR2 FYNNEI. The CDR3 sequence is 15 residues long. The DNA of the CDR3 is TGTGCCAGCAGTGACGGTGCTAGCGGGGGTGAGACCCAGTACTTC. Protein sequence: CASSDGASGGETQYF.

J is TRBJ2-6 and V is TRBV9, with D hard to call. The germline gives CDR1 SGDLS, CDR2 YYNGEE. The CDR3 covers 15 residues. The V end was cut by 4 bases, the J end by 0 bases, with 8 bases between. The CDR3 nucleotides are TGTGCCAGCAGCCCCCACGGCTCTGGGGCCAACGTCCTGACTTTC. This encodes CASSPHGSGANVLTF. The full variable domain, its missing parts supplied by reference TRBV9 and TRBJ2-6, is DSGVTQTPKHLITATGQRVTLRCSPRSGDLSVYWYQQSLDQGLQFLIQYYNGEERAKGNILERFSAQQFPDLHSELNLSSLELGDSALYFCASSPHGSGANVLTFGAGSRLTVL.

CDR3 in DNA: TGCAGTGCGAACACAGGGGGCGCTTACATTCAGTACTTC. Its translation is CSANTGGAYIQYF. The rearrangement links TRBV20-1 to TRBJ2-4, with 9 bases aligning to TRBD1. With V trimmed by 6 bases and J by 8 bases, 8 bases remained unmatched. The germline V gene has CDR1 DFQATT and CDR2 SNEGSKA (reference sequence). The CDR3 spans 13 residues.

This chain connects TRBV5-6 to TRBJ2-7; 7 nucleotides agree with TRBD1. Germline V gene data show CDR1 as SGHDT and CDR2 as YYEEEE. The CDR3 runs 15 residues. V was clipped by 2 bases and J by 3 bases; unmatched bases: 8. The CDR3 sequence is CASSFGGTEFYEQYF. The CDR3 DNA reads TGTGCCAGCAGCTTCGGTGGGACAGAGTTCTACGAGCAGTACTTC. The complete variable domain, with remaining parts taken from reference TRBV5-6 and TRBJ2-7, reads DAGVTQSPTHLIKTRGQQVTLRCSPKSGHDTVSWYQQALGQGPQFIFQYYEEEERQRGNFPDRFSGHQFPNYSSELNVNALLLGDSALYLCASSFGGTEFYEQYFGPGTRLTVT.

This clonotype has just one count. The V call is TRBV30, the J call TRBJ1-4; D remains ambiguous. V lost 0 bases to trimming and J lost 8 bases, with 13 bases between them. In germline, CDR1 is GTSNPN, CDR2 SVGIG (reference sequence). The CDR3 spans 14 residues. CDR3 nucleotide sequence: TGTGCCTGGAGTGTACTAAAATCGGGGGAAAAACTGTTTTTT. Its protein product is CAWSVLKSGEKLFF.

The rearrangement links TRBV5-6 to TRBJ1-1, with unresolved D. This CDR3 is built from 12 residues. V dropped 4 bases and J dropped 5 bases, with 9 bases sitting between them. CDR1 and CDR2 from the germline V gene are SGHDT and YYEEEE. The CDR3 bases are TGTGCCAGCAGCAATCGTAGGACTGAAGCTTTCTTT. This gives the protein CASSNRRTEAFF.

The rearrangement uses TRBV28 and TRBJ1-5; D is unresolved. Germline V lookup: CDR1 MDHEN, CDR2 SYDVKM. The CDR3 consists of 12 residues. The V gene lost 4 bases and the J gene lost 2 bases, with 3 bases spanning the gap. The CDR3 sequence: CASSSGNQPQHF. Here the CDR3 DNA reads TGTGCCAGCAGTTCAGGCAATCAGCCCCAGCATTTT.

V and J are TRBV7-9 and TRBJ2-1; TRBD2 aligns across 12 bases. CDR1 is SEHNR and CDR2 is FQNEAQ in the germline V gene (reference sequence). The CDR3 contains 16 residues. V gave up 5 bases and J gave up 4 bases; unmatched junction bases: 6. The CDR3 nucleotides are TGTGCCAGCAGCAAAAGGACTAGCGGGGATTACAATGAGCAGTTCTTC. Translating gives CASSKRTSGDYNEQFF.

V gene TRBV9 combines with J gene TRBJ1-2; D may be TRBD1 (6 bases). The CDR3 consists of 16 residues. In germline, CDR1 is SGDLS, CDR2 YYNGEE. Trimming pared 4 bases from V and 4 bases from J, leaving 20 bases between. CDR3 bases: TGTGCCAGCAGCCCATCTACAGGGCAGATCTCCTATGGCTACACCTTC. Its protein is CASSPSTGQISYGYTF.

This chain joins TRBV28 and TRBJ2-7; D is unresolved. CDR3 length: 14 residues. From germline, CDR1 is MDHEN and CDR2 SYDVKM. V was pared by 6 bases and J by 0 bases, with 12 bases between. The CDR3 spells CASSLPGYSYEQYF. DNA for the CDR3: TGTGCCAGCAGCCTCCCTGGATACTCCTACGAGCAGTACTTC.

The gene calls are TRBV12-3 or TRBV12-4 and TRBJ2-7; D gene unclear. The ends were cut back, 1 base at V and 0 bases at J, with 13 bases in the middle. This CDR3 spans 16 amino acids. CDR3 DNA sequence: TGTGCCAGCAGTTTAGGGTCTCCGGGTTACTCCTACGAGCAGTACTTC. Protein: CASSLGSPGYSYEQYF.

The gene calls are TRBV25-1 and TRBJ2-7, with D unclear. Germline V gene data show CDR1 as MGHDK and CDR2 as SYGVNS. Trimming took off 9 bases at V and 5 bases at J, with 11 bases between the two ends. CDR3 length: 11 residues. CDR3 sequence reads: CARTEGNEQYF. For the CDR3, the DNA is TGTGCCAGGACGGAAGGGAACGAGCAGTACTTC.

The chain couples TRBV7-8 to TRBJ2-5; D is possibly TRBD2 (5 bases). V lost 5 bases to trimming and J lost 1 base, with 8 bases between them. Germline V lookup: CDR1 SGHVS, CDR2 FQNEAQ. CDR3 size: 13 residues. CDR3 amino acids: CASSMDFQETQYF. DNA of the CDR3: TGTGCCAGCAGCATGGACTTCCAAGAGACCCAGTACTTC.

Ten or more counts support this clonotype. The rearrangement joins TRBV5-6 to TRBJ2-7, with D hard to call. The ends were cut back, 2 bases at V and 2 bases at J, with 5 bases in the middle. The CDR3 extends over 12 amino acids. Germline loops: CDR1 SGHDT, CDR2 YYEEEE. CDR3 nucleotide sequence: TGTGCCAGCAGCTTAGGGACCTACGAGCAGTACTTC. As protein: CASSLGTYEQYF.

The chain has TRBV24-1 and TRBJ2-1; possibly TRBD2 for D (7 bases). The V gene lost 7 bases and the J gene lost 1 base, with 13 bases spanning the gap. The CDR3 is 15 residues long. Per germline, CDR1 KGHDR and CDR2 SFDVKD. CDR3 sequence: CATSDAGASYNEQFF. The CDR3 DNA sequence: TGTGCCACCAGCGACGCGGGGGCGTCCTACAATGAGCAGTTCTTC.

CDR3 DNA sequence: TGTGCCAGCAGCGTAGAGGCTAGCGGGGACTACGAGCAGTACTTC. Its protein is CASSVEASGDYEQYF. This chain uses TRBV9 with TRBJ2-7; 9 nucleotides line up with TRBD2. CDR1 is SGDLS, CDR2 YYNGEE, per germline. V was clipped by 0 bases and J by 3 bases; unmatched bases: 4. The CDR3 has 15 amino acids.

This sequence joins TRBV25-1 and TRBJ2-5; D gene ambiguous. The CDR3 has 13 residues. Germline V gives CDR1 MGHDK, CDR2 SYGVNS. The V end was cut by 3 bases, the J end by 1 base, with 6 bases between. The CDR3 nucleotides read TGTGCCAGCAGTGAGGGGTCCCAAGAGACCCAGTACTTC. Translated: CASSEGSQETQYF. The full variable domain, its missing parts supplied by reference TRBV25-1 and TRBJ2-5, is EADIYQTPRYLVIGTGKKITLECSQTMGHDKMYWYQQDPGMELHLIHYSYGVNSTEKGDLSSESTVSRIRTEHFPLTLESARPSHTSQYLCASSEGSQETQYFGPGTRLLVL.

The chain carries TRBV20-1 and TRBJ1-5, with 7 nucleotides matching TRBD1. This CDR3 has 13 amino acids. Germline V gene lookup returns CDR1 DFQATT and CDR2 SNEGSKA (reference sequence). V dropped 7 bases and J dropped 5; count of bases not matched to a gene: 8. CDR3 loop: CSGTGQKDQPQHF. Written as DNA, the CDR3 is TGCAGTGGCACGGGACAGAAGGATCAGCCCCAGCATTTT.

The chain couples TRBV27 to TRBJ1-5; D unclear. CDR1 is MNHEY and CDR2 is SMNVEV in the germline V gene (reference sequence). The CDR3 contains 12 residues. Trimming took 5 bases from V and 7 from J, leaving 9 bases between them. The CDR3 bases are TGTGCCAGCAGTACCCAAGGGCAGCCCCAGCATTTT. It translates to CASSTQGQPQHF.